The following is a TCR beta chain sequence with its context. The record originates from a study of control samples from healthy donors and cancer patients. Assay: immunoSEQ multiplex PCR; the TCRdb copy retains only in-frame clones and omits some. The sample lists some 200,000 clones, about 94% seen once, with about 1.6% in the top ten. The source is a man aged 45-60 years in good health. Sample: blood.

CDR3 coding DNA: TGTGCCAGCAGCCCCGGGGGTGAGGGCACTGAAGCTTTCTTT. This sequence encodes CASSPGGEGTEAFF. The V and J genes are TRBV9 and TRBJ1-1, with D maybe TRBD1 (5 bases). Looked up from germline, CDR1 is SGDLS and CDR2 is YYNGEE. The CDR3 covers 14 residues. Trimming pared 4 bases from V and 4 bases from J, leaving 14 bases between. Together with reference TRBV9 and TRBJ1-1, the CDR3 gives the full variable domain: DSGVTQTPKHLITATGQRVTLRCSPRSGDLSVYWYQQSLDQGLQFLIQYYNGEERAKGNILERFSAQQFPDLHSELNLSSLELGDSALYFCASSPGGEGTEAFFGQGTRLTVV.